Shown below are 12 T cell receptor beta chains from a single sample sequenced in a study of blood T cell repertoires in COVID-19. Sequencing was performed with immunoSEQ multiplex PCR; in TCRdb, only in-frame clones are kept and a portion is missing. Among roughly 250,000 clones listed, around four fifths were seen once. The specimen was peripheral blood. The receptors were gathered from a woman in her sixties or seventies with active or convalescent COVID-19.

This chain uses TRBV7-9 with TRBJ2-2; D is perhaps TRBD1 (5 bases). The CDR3 totals 15 residues. Germline CDR1 and CDR2: SEHNR and FQNEAQ (reference sequence). Trimming removed 7 bases from V and 2 bases from J, with 14 bases in between. DNA of the CDR3: TGTGCCAGCACCCCAAATCAGGGAAACACCGGGGAGCTGTTTTTT. Its protein product is CASTPNQGNTGELFF.

This clone was counted many times. This chain uses TRBV5-8 with TRBJ2-7, with unresolved D. Germline-derived CDR1 and CDR2 are SGHTS and YDEGEE. V was trimmed by 4 bases and J by 0 bases, leaving 8 bases between them. The CDR3 extends over 13 amino acids. CDR3 DNA: TGTGCCAGCAGCGCCCTAAGCTCCTACGAGCAGTACGTC. This encodes CASSALSSYEQYV.

The chain combines TRBV7-2 with TRBJ1-1; no reliable D call. The V and J ends lost 3 bases and 1 base respectively, with 3 bases between them. CDR3 size: 12 residues. Germline CDR1 and CDR2: SGHTA and FQGNSA. In DNA form, the CDR3 reads TGTGCCAGCAGCTTCCAGAACACTGAAGCTTTCTTT. Translating gives CASSFQNTEAFF.

CDR3 protein: CASSAGQGSNEKLFF. CDR3 nucleotides: TGTGCCAGCAGCGCCGGACAGGGTTCTAATGAAAAACTGTTTTTT. The V call is TRBV11-2, the J call TRBJ1-4, with 8 bases lining up with TRBD1. V lost 5 bases, J lost 3 bases, and 5 bases stayed unmatched. Germline CDR1 is SGHAT and CDR2 is FQNNGV. The length of the CDR3 is 15 residues.

This chain uses TRBV5-5 with TRBJ2-3, with D maybe TRBD1 (5 bases). With 5 bases removed from V and 4 bases from J, the gap between germline ends came to 20 bases. Germline V gene sequence: CDR1 SGHKS, CDR2 YYEKEE (reference sequence). The length of the CDR3 is 16 residues. Here the CDR3 reads CASSFQGDISPDTQYF. The CDR3 bases are TGTGCCAGCAGTTTCCAGGGCGACATCTCCCCAGATACGCAGTATTTT. The full variable domain, its missing parts supplied by reference TRBV5-5 and TRBJ2-3, is DAGVTQSPTHLIKTRGQQVTLRCSPISGHKSVSWYQQVLGQGPQFIFQYYEKEERGRGNFPDRFSARQFPNYSSELNVNALLLGDSALYLCASSFQGDISPDTQYFGPGTRLTVL.

The chain recombines TRBV14 with TRBJ1-1; D is possibly TRBD1 (6 bases). The germline gives CDR1 SGHDN, CDR2 FVKESK. This CDR3 has 15 residues. V lost 4 bases, J lost 4 bases, and 16 bases lay in between. The CDR3: CASSPGVAVSTEAFF. DNA of the CDR3: TGTGCCAGCAGCCCAGGGGTGGCAGTGAGCACTGAAGCTTTCTTT.

The chain has TRBV3-1 (or the pseudogene TRBV3-2) and TRBJ2-5; possibly TRBD2 for D (5 bases). V was trimmed by 2 bases and J by 1 base, leaving 8 bases between them. This CDR3 is 14 amino acids long. Per germline, CDR1 LGHDT and CDR2 YNNKEL (reference sequence). The CDR3: CASSQIATQETQYF. The CDR3 DNA reads as TGTGCCAGCAGCCAAATAGCGACCCAAGAGACCCAGTACTTC.

The V gene is TRBV15, the J gene TRBJ2-5; no reliable D call. The germline gives CDR1 LNHNV, CDR2 YYDKDF (reference sequence). V was clipped by 0 bases and J by 5 bases, with 10 bases between them. The CDR3 is 14 amino acids. The CDR3 DNA reads TGTGCCACCAGCAGAGATCGGAGTGGCGAGACCCAGTACTTC. Protein sequence: CATSRDRSGETQYF.

The chain uses TRBV4-1 and TRBJ2-7; D call uncertain. Trimming pared 1 base from V and 0 bases from J, leaving 13 bases between. There are 16 residues in the CDR3. Germline CDR1 MGHRA, CDR2 YSYEKL. DNA of the CDR3: TGCGCCAGCAGCCAAGTTTTAGGCGGTTCCTCCTACGAGCAGTACTTC. This gives the protein CASSQVLGGSSYEQYF.

The chain is built from TRBV7-9 and TRBJ2-7; weak D call: TRBD1 (6 bases). V lost 5 bases and J 0 bases, leaving 8 bases between the germline ends. Germline V gene sequence: CDR1 SEHNR, CDR2 FQNEAQ (reference sequence). This CDR3 has 13 amino acids. The CDR3 DNA reads TGTGCCAGCAGCCCGGACAGCTCCTACGAGCAGTACTTC. Translating it yields CASSPDSSYEQYF. Filled out from reference TRBV7-9 and TRBJ2-7, the complete variable domain reads DTGVSQNPRHKITKRGQNVTFRCDPISEHNRLYWYRQTLGQGPEFLTYFQNEAQLEKSRLLSDRFSAERPKGSFSTLEIQRTEQGDSAMYLCASSPDSSYEQYFGPGTRLTVT.

The J gene is TRBJ2-7, the V gene TRBV7-9; a weak D match, TRBD1 (7 bases). V was cut by 6 bases and J by 4 bases, with 19 bases left in between. This CDR3 region has 15 residues. Germline CDR1 is SEHNR and CDR2 is FQNEAQ (reference sequence). CDR3 sequence (DNA): TGTGCCAGCAGTCAAACCGAGGGGGCGGGGTACGAGCAGTACGTC. Its translation is CASSQTEGAGYEQYV.

The chain has TRBV11-2 and TRBJ2-2; 8 nucleotides agree with TRBD1. Per the germline V gene, CDR1 is SGHAT and CDR2 is FQNNGV. The CDR3 extends over 15 amino acids. J lost 4 bases, V lost 4 bases, and 5 bases had no gene match. The CDR3 DNA is TGTGCCAGCAGCTCACGGACAGGGAGCACCGGGGAGCTGTTTTTT. Translation gives CASSSRTGSTGELFF.